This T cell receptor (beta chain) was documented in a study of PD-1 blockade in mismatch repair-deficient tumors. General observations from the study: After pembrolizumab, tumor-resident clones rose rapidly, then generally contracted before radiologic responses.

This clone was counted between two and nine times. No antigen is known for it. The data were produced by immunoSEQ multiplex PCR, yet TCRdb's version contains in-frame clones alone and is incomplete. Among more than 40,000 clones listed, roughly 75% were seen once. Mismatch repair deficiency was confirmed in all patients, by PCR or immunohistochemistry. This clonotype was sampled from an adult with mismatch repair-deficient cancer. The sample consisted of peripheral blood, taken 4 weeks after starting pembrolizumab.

This CDR3 is CASSVEPGGRYEQYF. The CDR3 DNA reads TGTGCCAGCAGCGTAGAGCCAGGGGGTCGATACGAGCAGTACTTC. The V call is TRBV9, the J call TRBJ2-7, with TRBD1 matching 7 bases. The CDR3 contains 15 residues. Trimming removed 0 bases from V and 4 bases from J; junction bases left unmatched: 7. Germline CDR1 SGDLS, CDR2 YYNGEE.